The 5 T cell receptor beta chains presented below share a single source sample, sequenced in a study of post-analysis software for immune sequencing data. The study's findings and limits: When patients were compared with controls, a handful of TRBV segments were more frequent, TRBV5-6, TRBV5-1 and TRBV20-1 among them.

Every TCR beta cDNA library bore unique molecular identifiers. TCRdb fed the PCR reads into MiXCR, producing one record per CDR3 protein. The data contain a few hundred thousand distinct CDR3 sequences, less than 40% of them singletons. No antigen has been identified for these receptors. Sequenced: blood. Receptor source: a girl aged 10-17 years with multiple sclerosis.

The chain recombines TRBV7-2 with TRBJ2-3; unclear D gene. Trimming took off 3 bases at V and 0 bases at J, with 10 bases between the two ends. The CDR3 runs 15 residues. Per the germline V gene, CDR1 is SGHTA and CDR2 is FQGNSA. The CDR3 here is CASSLVVGSTDTQYF. The CDR3 bases are TGTGCCAGCAGCTTGGTTGTCGGGAGCACAGATACGCAGTATTTT.

This rearrangement joins TRBV7-8 to TRBJ2-5; 7 nucleotides align to TRBD1. This CDR3 region has 14 residues. The V and J ends lost 7 bases and 2 bases, in that order; junction bases with no gene match: 7. Germline CDR1 and CDR2: SGHVS and FQNEAQ. This CDR3 reads CASILRDSQETQYF. In DNA, the CDR3 is TGTGCCAGCATCCTCAGGGACAGTCAAGAGACCCAGTACTTC.

The rearrangement joins TRBV6-2 or TRBV6-3 to TRBJ1-5; D uncertain. This CDR3 region has 12 residues. The germline gives CDR1 MNHEY, CDR2 SVGEGT. V lost 8 bases to trimming and J lost 6 bases, with 11 bases between them. For the CDR3, the DNA is TGTGCCAGCGGAGAGGGAAGTCAGCCCCAGCATTTT. The encoded protein is CASGEGSQPQHF.

The genes are TRBV5-1 and TRBJ1-4; maybe TRBD1 (6 bases). With 4 bases removed from V and 8 bases from J, the gap between germline ends came to 21 bases. Germline V CDR1 and CDR2: SGHRS, YFSETQ. The CDR3 loop spans 16 amino acids. CDR3 in amino acids: CASSGGLSMTEEKLFF. CDR3 nucleotide sequence: TGCGCCAGCAGCGGGGGGCTTTCGATGACGGAAGAAAAACTGTTTTTT.

The rearrangement links TRBV5-1 to TRBJ2-3; 10 nucleotides match TRBD1. Germline CDR1 and CDR2: SGHRS and YFSETQ. J lost 3 bases, V lost 7 bases, and 8 bases had no gene match. CDR3 length: 15 amino acids. The CDR3 DNA reads TGCGCCAGCGACGCCGGGACAGGGGAGACAGATACGCAGTATTTT. Translating gives CASDAGTGETDTQYF.